This entry lists 24 T cell receptor beta chains sequenced from one sample in a study of early T cells in non-severe SARS-CoV-2 infection. TCRdb fed the 5' RACE reads into MiXCR, producing one record per CDR3 protein. The sample includes about 46,000 distinct CDR3 sequences, less than 10% seen only once; the top ten take roughly 5.7%. Sequences were derived from whole blood, sampled at baseline. The receptors were sampled from an adult who was a healthcare worker with PCR-confirmed SARS-CoV-2 infection or an uninfected control (not recorded which).

At least ten counts were recorded for this clonotype. The gene calls are TRBV20-1 and TRBJ1-1, with unresolved D. CDR3 length: 12 residues. V dropped 0 bases and J dropped 7 bases, with 9 bases sitting between them. Germline V lookup: CDR1 DFQATT, CDR2 SNEGSKA (reference sequence). CDR3 protein: CSARELADEAFF. DNA for the CDR3: TGCAGTGCTAGAGAATTAGCAGATGAAGCTTTCTTT.

The sample holds many counts of this clonotype. CDR3 in DNA: TGTGCCAGCAGTTTGCGGGGAGATACGCAGTATTTT. Translating gives CASSLRGDTQYF. This chain uses TRBV12-3 or TRBV12-4 with TRBJ2-3; possible D gene TRBD2, 6 bases. The germline V and J ends were trimmed by 3 bases and 5 bases, with 6 bases remaining between them. CDR3 length: 12 residues.

This clonotype was seen a few times. The chain is built from TRBV20-1 and TRBJ1-1, with D perhaps matching TRBD1 (6 bases). V lost 4 bases and J lost 2, with 11 bases in between. This CDR3 is built from 13 residues. Germline V CDR1 and CDR2: DFQATT, SNEGSKA (reference sequence). CDR3 amino acids: CSAKRTDNTEAFF. CDR3 bases: TGCAGTGCTAAGCGGACAGATAACACTGAAGCTTTCTTT.

The V gene is TRBV4-3, the J gene TRBJ2-3, with a weak D call TRBD1 (6 bases). Germline V gives CDR1 LGHNA, CDR2 YSLEER. This CDR3 comprises 18 residues. Deletions cut 1 base from V and 2 bases from J, with 19 bases between. In DNA form, the CDR3 reads TGCGCCAGCAGCCAAGCTCTAACAGGGATAACTAACACAGATACGCAGTATTTT. Amino acids: CASSQALTGITNTDTQYF.

This clonotype was observed a handful of times. The gene calls are TRBV12-3 or TRBV12-4 and TRBJ2-5; perhaps TRBD2 as D (6 bases). This CDR3 is 13 amino acids long. V lost 6 bases to trimming and J lost 9 bases, with 17 bases between them. The DNA of the CDR3 is TGTGCCAGCAGCCGCGGGGCCCCAGGGCCCCAGTACTTC. As protein: CASSRGAPGPQYF.

This clonotype was picked up one time. The rearrangement links TRBV18 to TRBJ2-3; 9 positions agree with TRBD2. The ends lost 2 bases at V and 9 bases at J; junction bases unmatched: 12. This CDR3 spans 16 amino acids. CDR1 is KGHSH, CDR2 LQKENI, per germline. CDR3 coding DNA: TGTGCCAGCTCACCAATGTGGCTAGCGGGGAAGGAAACGCAGTATTTT. This translates into CASSPMWLAGKETQYF.

This clonotype was observed at least ten times. CDR3: CASSPKPGLVFLYEQYF. The CDR3 DNA is TGTGCCAGCAGTCCTAAACCGGGACTAGTGTTTTTGTACGAGCAGTACTTC. The chain couples TRBV7-6 to TRBJ2-7; 8 bases match TRBD2. V lost 6 bases, J lost 4 bases, and 17 bases stayed unmatched. The CDR3 is made up of 17 amino acids. CDR1 is SGHVS and CDR2 is FNYEAQ in the germline V gene.

This clonotype was counted between two and nine times. This chain links TRBV11-2 with TRBJ2-3; 11 nucleotides align to TRBD2. Germline lookup yields CDR1 SGHAT and CDR2 FQNNGV. Trimming cost V 5 bases and J 2 bases; bases outside gene matches: 6. CDR3 length: 16 amino acids. The CDR3 DNA reads as TGTGCCAGCAGCAGAGGGACTAGCGGACACACAGATACGCAGTATTTT. As protein: CASSRGTSGHTDTQYF.

Note on this clonotype: A much larger clone is a single base away; this may be a read error. The rearrangement joins TRBV7-3 to TRBJ2-3, with D perhaps matching TRBD1 (8 bases). Germline V gene data show CDR1 as SGHTA and CDR2 as FQGTGA. This CDR3 contains 17 residues. V lost 10 bases and J 6 bases, leaving 29 bases between the germline ends. The DNA of the CDR3 is TGTGCCAACAGGGGGAACAGCGGGACTTCACGTTCGGATACGCAGTATTTT. Its translation: CANRGNSGTSRSDTQYF.

CDR3 in amino acids: CASSLVWQGDEQFF. CDR3 coding DNA: TGTGCCAGCAGCTTGGTCTGGCAGGGGGACGAGCAGTTCTTC. The chain couples TRBV5-4 to TRBJ2-1; 7 bases line up with TRBD1. Looked up from germline, CDR1 is SGHNT and CDR2 is YYREEE (reference sequence). Trimming at V came to 0 bases and at J to 10 bases, leaving 7 bases not matched to a gene. The CDR3 is made up of 14 amino acids.

J is TRBJ2-5 and V is TRBV5-4, with 7 bases aligning to TRBD2. CDR3 length: 15 amino acids. V trimming: 1 base; J trimming: 3 bases; junction bases outside the gene matches: 6. The V gene's germline CDR1 is SGHNT and CDR2 YYREEE (reference sequence). The CDR3 DNA sequence: TGTGCCAGCAGCTTGATGGGACTACCCGAAGAGACCCAGTACTTC. Translating gives CASSLMGLPEETQYF.

This clonotype showed up just a few times. V usage is TRBV3-1 and J usage is TRBJ1-2, with 9 bases that match TRBD1. CDR1 and CDR2 (germline): LGHDT, YNNKEL (reference sequence). V lost 7 bases to trimming and J lost 8 bases; unmatched junction nucleotides: 5. CDR3 length: 12 residues. The CDR3 is CASNRQGGGYTF. The CDR3 coding sequence is TGTGCCAGCAATCGACAGGGGGGCGGCTACACCTTC. Based on the CDR3 plus reference TRBV3-1 and TRBJ1-2, the full variable domain is DTAVSQTPKYLVTQMGNDKSIKCEQNLGHDTMYWYKQDSKKFLKIMFSYNNKELIINETVPNRFSPKSPDKAHLNLHINSLELGDSAVYFCASNRQGGGYTFGSGTRLTVV.

This clonotype appeared many times. This sequence joins TRBV19 and TRBJ2-1; D is tentatively TRBD1 or TRBD2 (5 bases each). Germline-derived CDR1 and CDR2 are LNHDA and SQIVND (reference sequence). CDR3 length: 13 amino acids. With 3 bases removed from V and 9 bases from J, the gap between germline ends came to 12 bases. The DNA of the CDR3 is TGTGCCAGTAGTATCACCGGGGCCAGTGAGCAGTTCTTC. Translation: CASSITGASEQFF.

This clonotype turned up a few times. The V gene is TRBV27, the J gene TRBJ2-1; 8 bases agree with TRBD2. The V gene end was trimmed by 2 bases and the J gene end by 5 bases; junction bases not matched to a gene: 2. Germline CDR1 reads MNHEY; CDR2 reads SMNVEV (reference sequence). The CDR3 runs to 14 residues. This chain's CDR3 is CASSLAGGHNEQFF. The CDR3 region has the DNA TGTGCCAGCAGTTTAGCGGGAGGACACAATGAGCAGTTCTTC.

This chain joins TRBV28 and TRBJ1-2; no reliable D call. CDR3 size: 13 residues. Trimming cost V 5 bases and J 6 bases, with 13 bases left between them. The germline V gene has CDR1 MDHEN and CDR2 SYDVKM. The CDR3 here is CASSAAILNGYTF. DNA for the CDR3: TGTGCCAGCAGTGCGGCCATCCTCAATGGCTACACCTTC.

The chain links TRBV5-1 to TRBJ2-3, with 8 bases aligning to TRBD1. J was trimmed by 4 bases and V by 6 bases; bases with no gene match: 7. The germline gives CDR1 SGHRS, CDR2 YFSETQ. CDR3 length: 14 amino acids. For the CDR3, the DNA is TGCGCCAGCAACCAGGACAGGGTGTCAGATACGCAGTATTTT. Protein sequence: CASNQDRVSDTQYF.

This clonotype showed up just a few times. The chain recombines TRBV7-8 with TRBJ1-5; 9 nucleotides line up with TRBD1. Germline V gene data show CDR1 as SGHVS and CDR2 as FQNEAQ. The trim removed 2 bases at V and 0 bases at J, leaving 20 bases unmatched. The CDR3 is 22 residues long. CDR3 sequence reads: CASSLNPPGTGSSPYSNQPQHF. The CDR3 nucleotides are TGTGCCAGCAGCTTAAATCCGCCCGGGACAGGGTCCTCCCCTTATAGCAATCAGCCCCAGCATTTT.

This clonotype was seen repeatedly, ten times or more. J is TRBJ2-3 and V is TRBV18; 9 nucleotides match TRBD1. This CDR3 comprises 16 residues. In germline, CDR1 is KGHSH, CDR2 LQKENI. J was trimmed by 1 base and V by 3 bases; bases with no gene match: 5. The CDR3 nucleotides are TGTGCCAGCTCACCGTCTCGACAGGGGGGCACAGATACGCAGTATTTT. The encoded protein is CASSPSRQGGTDTQYF.

This clonotype showed up just a few times. The V and J genes are TRBV12-3 or TRBV12-4 and TRBJ2-5; TRBD1 matches at 7 bases. J gave up 4 bases and V 5 bases, and 4 bases lay outside the gene matches. This CDR3 is built from 13 residues. The CDR3 DNA follows: TGTGCCAGCAGTGACCGGGACAGAGAGACCCAGTACTTC. Translation gives CASSDRDRETQYF.

Many counts were recorded for this clonotype. V usage is TRBV5-5 and J usage is TRBJ1-1; no definite D call. The V and J ends lost 2 bases and 1 base respectively, with 6 bases between them. This CDR3 comprises 13 residues. CDR1 and CDR2 from the germline V gene are SGHKS and YYEKEE (reference sequence). Here the CDR3 reads CASSFGTNTEAFF. In DNA, the CDR3 is TGTGCCAGCAGCTTTGGAACGAACACTGAAGCTTTCTTT.

This clonotype was counted only a few times. This rearrangement joins TRBV19 to TRBJ1-1, with no clear D. The CDR3 consists of 15 residues. Trimming removed 2 bases from V and 1 base from J, with 11 bases in between. Germline assignment: CDR1 LNHDA and CDR2 SQIVND (reference sequence). CDR3 in amino acids: CASSIHQLGNTEAFF. The CDR3 DNA reads TGTGCCAGTAGTATACATCAACTGGGGAACACTGAAGCTTTCTTT.

This clonotype occurred a few times. The chain carries TRBV6-6 and TRBJ2-3; no reliable D call. The V end was cut by 10 bases, the J end by 6 bases, with 8 bases between. This CDR3 comprises 10 residues. Per the germline V gene, CDR1 is MNHNY and CDR2 is SVGAGI (reference sequence). CDR3 nucleotides: TGTGCCACTCTAGAGGATACGCAGTATTTT. This sequence encodes CATLEDTQYF.

The V gene is TRBV29-1, the J gene TRBJ2-1, with D perhaps matching TRBD2 (6 bases). Germline V CDR1 and CDR2: SQVTM, ANQGSEA. This CDR3 spans 15 amino acids. V was shortened by 6 bases and J by 4 bases, with 19 bases between the two germline ends. The CDR3 DNA reads as TGCAGCGTCGCTGGACCCAGCCGGGGGTACAATGAGCAGTTCTTC. Its protein product is CSVAGPSRGYNEQFF.

This chain joins TRBV2 and TRBJ1-5, with D maybe TRBD1 (5 bases). Germline CDR1 is SNHLY and CDR2 is FYNNEI. The CDR3 runs to 15 residues. The V end lost 1 base, the J end lost 6 bases, and 13 bases lay between the germline ends. DNA of the CDR3: TGTGCCAGCAGTGAAGGGCAGGGTTCTTTTCAGCCCCAGCATTTT. Amino acids: CASSEGQGSFQPQHF.